The present entry profiles one T cell receptor beta chain with its context. It lacks a known antigen. No per-base quality is available; no much larger clone lies one base away. Library preparation employed the immunoSEQ multiplex PCR assay. Deep sequencing of rearranged TCR beta loci, alongside multiparametric flow cytometry, was used to profile T cell repertoires. The immuneACCESS repertoire file appears here via TCRdb, limited to in-frame rearrangements. These files lack a portion of the clones; in checked studies, under half of the deficit traces to unresolved V genes, and the cause of the others is not known. For this sample the table gives 2,500 to 3,000 clones, of which about 95% were detected only once. The ten biggest clones cover 1.9% of the sample. The data were obtained in a study of lymphopenia after photon versus proton radiotherapy (dated by TCRdb to between 2017 and 2020). In terms of the full investigation: Photon and proton radiation therapy were compared by the study for their immunological effects in patients with gastrointestinal tumors who developed high-grade lymphopenia. The cohort comprised about 20 patients with gastrointestinal tumors who received either photon or proton therapy and then developed lymphopenia. The study was designed to characterize how the impact on the immune system differs between the two radiation modalities.

Study-wide conclusions, independent of this receptor: During treatment, patients who received photon therapy lost naive T cells and TCR diversity and gained effector/memory populations, whereas patients who received proton therapy remained relatively stable. After the lymphocyte count nadir, oligoclonal expansion, especially of CD8+ Temra cells, was observed in photon-treated repertoires, and the drop in diversity was driven by this expansion. The survival association was assessed only in patients who died, and better survival with proton therapy was presented by the authors as a possibility rather than a demonstrated result. Across the cohort, an inverse correlation was found between a larger post-nadir drop in TCR diversity and overall survival time among patients who died.

Deletion took 8 bases off V and 3 bases off J, with a span of 7 bases between the germline ends. The CDR3 sequence holds 11 residues, the cysteine and phenylalanine included. Left in the record is the CDR3 DNA by itself, 33 bases read in frame from the first base. The CDR1 and CDR2 encoded by the germline V gene are SGHTA and FQGNSA. The chain was built from TRBV7-2 and TRBJ1-2; the D gene is unclear. This TCR was recovered from a woman in her 70s with pancreatic cancer. The source was peripheral blood, collected from a patient treated with photon-based radiotherapy. The DNA sequence reads TGTGCCAGCTGGGGTGACTATGGCTACACCTTC. Translation gives CASWGDYGYTF.